Below, one TCR beta chain is given with its context. Its antigen has not been determined. Per-base quality was not reported, and no clone a single base away is much larger than it. This entry comes from a study of blood T cell repertoires in COVID-19 (dated by TCRdb to the early 2020s). Turning to the overall study: The collaborator samples originated in the United States, Italy and Spain and spanned the acute and convalescent phases of COVID-19. The material from the prospective study consisted of cDNA or gDNA derived from T cells, B-cell-depleted T cells, or PBMCs. HLA class I and class II types, where available, came from metadata supplied by the sample provider rather than from assay-based typing. The dataset comprised deeply sampled blood TCRbeta repertoires from subjects exposed to, actively infected with, or recovered from COVID-19. The repertoires were released in a freely available public database intended as a resource for research on the immune response to SARS-CoV-2. The samples were drawn from the first 160 participants of the ongoing ImmuneRACE study and from about 1,200 subjects provided by 6 global collaborators. Sample metadata almost always included a de-identified subject ID, COVID-19 status, age in years and sex.

TCRbeta CDR3 regions were amplified from genomic DNA by means of the immunoSEQ Assay, a bias-controlled multiplex PCR. As for the original processing: The number of nucleated cells in each sample was estimated from the amplification of reference gene primers within the assay. To quantify the absolute abundance of each unique TCRbeta CDR3 rearrangement, sequence reads were collapsed and filtered. For each sample, productive Simpson clonality was calculated as the square root of Simpson's diversity index over productive rearrangements. TCRdb stores this immuneACCESS table with in-frame sequences only. Part of the clones is absent; in the studies checked, under half of the shortfall reflects unresolved V genes, and no reason is known for the rest. V and J calls and clone size follow that table, whereas D and trimming were derived from the DNA. The sample table lists around 170,000 clones, around 83% of them with a count of one. The ten largest clones capture about 6% of the sample.

The collaborating institutions used their own protocols to collect whole blood in K2EDTA tubes. For TCRbeta analysis, collaborators shipped samples in one of three forms: frozen whole blood, isolated PBMCs, or DNA extracted from either of those sample types. According to the germline V gene (reference sequence), CDR1 reads SGHKS and CDR2 reads YYEKEE. The CDR3 runs 15 amino acids, cysteine and phenylalanine included. The CDR3 DNA has 45 bases and is translated from base 1. V is reduced by 2 bases and J by 7 bases, leaving a spacing of 17 bases between them. What the study reported, not specific to this receptor: The quantity of clinical and demographic metadata differed by source and by participant and was supplied without curation.

Sequencing input: peripheral blood. The chain employs TRBV5-5 and TRBJ2-3, with TRBD1 as a weak D call on 6 bases. The TCR was taken from a woman between 40 and 50 years old with acute or convalescent COVID-19. The nucleotides read TGTGCCAGCAGCTTTGATGGCAGGGGCTTAAATACGCAGTATTTT. It specifies CASSFDGRGLNTQYF.